This paragraph reports one T cell receptor (beta chain). J gave up 3 bases and V 8 bases, and 12 bases lay outside the gene matches. Germline V CDR1 and CDR2: MDHEN, SYDVKM. The CDR3 has 15 amino acids. The sample originates from a study of blood T cells in healthy people across ages. Through a sample-barcoded 5' primer and a J-beta primer mix, a second PCR was run for roughly 7 to 12 cycles. Each cDNA was tagged by a template-switch adaptor containing 12 random nucleotides. TCRdb independently ran MiXCR on the 5' RACE reads; one entry per CDR3 protein. The data show around 1,000,000 distinct CDR3 sequences, with around 27% seen just once and approximately 0.7% held by the top ten. The same sample was also used in a study of T cells of mothers and their children. From that second work: Donors were a few healthy Caucasian mothers and their six children. Each mother yielded more than 9 million TCR beta CDR3 reads. Each child yielded a few million reads.

The chain employs TRBV28 and TRBJ1-1; 7 nucleotides match TRBD1. This sequence originates from a girl aged 2 to 10 in good health. Sequenced material: blood. CDR3 nucleotides: TGTGCCAGCCGACCCACGACAGGGATGTACACTGAAGCTTTCTTT. Translating it yields CASRPTTGMYTEAFF.